These 30 T cell receptor beta chains came from one sample sequenced in a study of blood T cell repertoires in COVID-19. Some clones are missing from TCRdb's copy, which holds only in-frame ones; the method was immunoSEQ multiplex PCR. This table has around 300,000 clones, roughly 80% appearing once. What was sequenced was peripheral blood. Receptor source: a woman between 50 and 59 years old who had recovered from COVID-19.

The chain uses TRBV27 and TRBJ2-3; no definite D call. The CDR3 covers 13 residues. Germline V gene lookup returns CDR1 MNHEY and CDR2 SMNVEV (reference sequence). V was shortened by 6 bases and J by 0 bases, with 7 bases between the two germline ends. CDR3 nucleotide sequence: TGTGCCAGCAGACTAACCAGCACAGATACGCAGTATTTT. It is translated as CASRLTSTDTQYF.

There are a few counts of this clone. This rearrangement joins TRBV5-1 to TRBJ2-6; tentative D call: TRBD1 (6 bases). V was trimmed by 0 bases and J by 3 bases, leaving 10 bases between them. Germline V gene sequence: CDR1 SGHRS, CDR2 YFSETQ. The CDR3 has 16 residues. The CDR3 protein is CASSLATGYGANVLTF. CDR3 sequence (DNA): TGCGCCAGCAGCTTGGCAACAGGGTATGGGGCCAACGTCCTGACTTTC.

This chain joins TRBV29-1 and TRBJ2-2; 7 nucleotides line up with TRBD2. The germline V gene encodes CDR1 SQVTM and CDR2 ANQGSEA. V dropped 1 base and J dropped 0; count of bases not matched to a gene: 11. CDR3 length equals 18 residues. The CDR3 is CSVEGQKLADPNTGELFF. The CDR3 bases are TGCAGCGTTGAAGGCCAAAAGCTAGCGGACCCGAACACCGGGGAGCTGTTTTTT.

This rearrangement joins TRBV7-9 to TRBJ2-2; D call uncertain. CDR3 length: 12 amino acids. The germline V gene encodes CDR1 SEHNR and CDR2 FQNEAQ (reference sequence). The CDR3 here is CTHEENTGELFF. CDR3 in DNA: TGTACCCACGAGGAGAACACCGGGGAGCTGTTTTTT.

This chain uses TRBV21-1 with TRBJ1-2; TRBD1, the table's D call, was not compared with the DNA. TRBV21-1 is an annotated pseudogene. The CDR3 spans 17 residues. The CDR3 sequence is CASSTRFDSPHNYGYTF. In DNA, the CDR3 is TGTGCCAGCAGCACTCGATTCGACAGCCCCCATAACTATGGCTACACCTTC.

Only a few counts were recorded for this clone. As DNA, the CDR3 is TGTGCCATCAGTGGTGAACGGGGCTACGAGCAGTACTTC. It translates to CAISGERGYEQYF. V and J are TRBV10-3 and TRBJ2-7, with D perhaps TRBD2 (5 bases). From germline, CDR1 is ENHRY and CDR2 SYGVKD. V dropped 4 bases and J dropped 3 bases, with 10 bases sitting between them. The CDR3 contains 13 residues.

J is TRBJ2-3 and V is TRBV6-5, with 14 positions matching TRBD2. The germline gives CDR1 MNHEY, CDR2 SVGAGI. V dropped 6 bases and J dropped 7; count of bases not matched to a gene: 6. This CDR3 has 15 residues. The CDR3: CASSRTSGGLYTQYF. The CDR3 DNA is TGTGCCAGCAGCCGGACTAGCGGGGGGTTATATACGCAGTATTTT.

J is TRBJ1-6 and V is TRBV5-8, with TRBD1 as a possible D gene (5 bases). V gave up 4 bases and J gave up 5 bases, with 16 bases separating them. CDR3 size: 16 residues. The germline CDR1 and CDR2 sequences are SGHTS and YDEGEE. The CDR3 protein is CASSHNWGLDNSPLHF. CDR3 DNA: TGTGCCAGCAGCCACAATTGGGGCTTGGATAATTCACCCCTCCACTTT.

The chain is built from TRBV7-9 and TRBJ1-2, with D possibly TRBD1 on 5 matching bases. The CDR3 consists of 13 residues. The germline V gene encodes CDR1 SEHNR and CDR2 FQNEAQ (reference sequence). The germline V and J ends were trimmed by 1 base and 3 bases, with 6 bases remaining between them. The CDR3 DNA is TGTGCCAGCAGCTTAGGCAGGGACTATGGCTACACCTTC. Protein: CASSLGRDYGYTF.

J is TRBJ2-7 and V is TRBV7-2; TRBD2 aligns across 8 bases. V dropped 1 base and J dropped 7; count of bases not matched to a gene: 6. The CDR3 totals 14 residues. CDR1 SGHTA and CDR2 FQGNSA come from the germline V gene. The CDR3 nucleotides read TGTGCCAGCAGCTTAGGTCTAGCGGGTGGTGAGCAGTACTTC. This translates into CASSLGLAGGEQYF.

The chain has TRBV6-2 or TRBV6-3 and TRBJ2-2, with 9 bases fitting TRBD1. Unmatched junction bases numbered 4, after V lost 0 bases and J lost 5 bases. The germline CDR1 and CDR2 sequences are MNHEY and SVGEGT. The CDR3 length is 16 residues. The DNA for the CDR3 is TGTGCCAGCAGTTACTCGCGGGACAGGGAAACCGGGGAGCTGTTTTTT. This codes for CASSYSRDRETGELFF.

This clone was seen a single time. V is TRBV18 and J is TRBJ2-2; perhaps TRBD1 as D (6 bases). Germline-derived CDR1 and CDR2 are KGHSH and LQKENI. The CDR3 contains 14 residues. Between the trimmed V and J ends, which lost 6 bases and 1 base, there was a span of 9 bases. CDR3 DNA sequence: TGTGCCAGCTCGCAGGACAGGAACACCGGGGAGCTGTTTTTT. This sequence encodes CASSQDRNTGELFF.

The J gene is TRBJ1-1, the V gene TRBV5-8; no firm D call. The CDR3 has 13 amino acids. Germline CDR1 and CDR2: SGHTS and YDEGEE. V dropped 6 bases and J dropped 5 bases, with 14 bases sitting between them. This chain's CDR3 is CASTSAAKTEAFF. The CDR3 bases are TGTGCCAGCACCTCAGCGGCGAAGACTGAAGCTTTCTTT.

V and J are TRBV28 and TRBJ2-5, with D perhaps matching TRBD1 (6 bases). Germline V gene sequence: CDR1 MDHEN, CDR2 SYDVKM. This CDR3 region has 15 residues. Deletions cut 5 bases from V and 5 bases from J, with 18 bases between. The CDR3 sequence: CASSPLPGVEETQYF. The CDR3 region has the DNA TGTGCCAGCAGTCCCCTGCCAGGGGTGGAGGAGACCCAGTACTTC.

The CDR3 DNA is TGTGCCAGCAAAACCGGGACAGGGGACACCGGGGAGCTGTTTTTT. It encodes CASKTGTGDTGELFF. The V and J genes are TRBV28 and TRBJ2-2, with 10 bases lining up with TRBD1. The CDR3 is made up of 15 amino acids. Trimming at V came to 7 bases and at J to 3 bases, leaving 5 bases not matched to a gene. Per germline, CDR1 MDHEN and CDR2 SYDVKM.

This chain joins TRBV7-2 and TRBJ2-3; TRBD2 aligns across 13 bases. V lost 4 bases and J lost 8; bases outside the gene matches: 9. Germline lookup yields CDR1 SGHTA and CDR2 FQGNSA. The CDR3 consists of 16 residues. CDR3 protein: CASSSRLAGGGSTQYF. CDR3 bases: TGTGCCAGCAGCTCCAGACTAGCGGGAGGCGGGAGTACGCAGTATTTT.

This clone appeared once. The genes are TRBV7-9 and TRBJ1-1; 9 bases agree with TRBD1. V was clipped by 5 bases and J by 4 bases; unmatched bases: 5. The CDR3 length is 14 residues. Germline V gene data show CDR1 as SEHNR and CDR2 as FQNEAQ (reference sequence). CDR3 protein: CASSPTGGGTEAFF. Here the CDR3 DNA reads TGTGCCAGCAGCCCTACAGGGGGCGGCACTGAAGCTTTCTTT.

The chain joins TRBV3-1 (or the pseudogene TRBV3-2) to TRBJ2-3, with D maybe TRBD2 (5 bases). With 2 bases removed from V and 4 bases from J, the gap between germline ends came to 13 bases. The CDR3 length is 15 residues. The germline V gene encodes CDR1 LGHDT and CDR2 YNNKEL (reference sequence). CDR3 nucleotides: TGTGCCAGCAGCCAACGGGCCCGGCGGGCAGATACGCAGTATTTT. The encoded protein is CASSQRARRADTQYF.

V gene TRBV24-1 combines with J gene TRBJ2-1, with 10 nucleotides matching TRBD1. This CDR3 region has 16 residues. The ends lost 2 bases at V and 4 bases at J; junction bases unmatched: 4. CDR1 is KGHDR and CDR2 is SFDVKD in the germline V gene. CDR3 nucleotide sequence: TGTGCCACCAGTGATTCCGGGACAGGGGTGTACAATGAGCAGTTCTTC. Residues: CATSDSGTGVYNEQFF.

The V and J genes are TRBV5-1 and TRBJ1-5; D ambiguous. V was trimmed by 3 bases and J by 9 bases, leaving 4 bases between them. From germline, CDR1 is SGHRS and CDR2 YFSETQ. This CDR3 spans 10 amino acids. The CDR3 here is CASSSRPQHF. CDR3 coding DNA: TGCGCCAGCAGCTCCAGGCCCCAGCATTTT.

The chain couples TRBV30 to TRBJ2-2; 7 bases line up with TRBD2. Germline-derived CDR1 and CDR2 are GTSNPN and SVGIG (reference sequence). The CDR3 is 13 amino acids. V lost 0 bases, J lost 6 bases, and 1 base stayed unmatched. CDR3 DNA sequence: TGTGCCTGGAGTGTACGGGGGGCCGGGGAGCTGTTTTTT. This translates into CAWSVRGAGELFF.

This clone was counted only a few times. The chain recombines TRBV5-1 with TRBJ1-1; TRBD1 aligns across 8 bases. Germline V gene data show CDR1 as SGHRS and CDR2 as YFSETQ. The CDR3 contains 15 residues. Trimming removed 2 bases from V and 1 base from J; junction bases left unmatched: 4. The CDR3 DNA reads TGCGCCAGCAGCTTATTAGGACAGGGGAACACTGAAGCTTTCTTT. Protein: CASSLLGQGNTEAFF.

The chain links TRBV6-5 to TRBJ2-2, with D perhaps matching TRBD1 (6 bases). CDR1 is MNHEY, CDR2 SVGAGI, per germline. Trimming left V 2 bases short and J 3 bases short, with 7 bases between. This CDR3 is 14 amino acids long. The chain's CDR3 is CASSYGGYTGELFF. The CDR3 nucleotides read TGTGCCAGCAGTTACGGGGGCTACACCGGGGAGCTGTTTTTT.

The CDR3 protein is CASSLDGLRLGTDTQYF. DNA of the CDR3: TGTGCCAGCAGCTTGGATGGGCTCCGGCTGGGCACAGATACGCAGTATTTT. The J gene is TRBJ2-3, the V gene TRBV7-9; D call uncertain. Trimming pared 3 bases from V and 1 base from J, leaving 17 bases between. Germline CDR1 is SEHNR and CDR2 is FQNEAQ (reference sequence). The CDR3 is 17 residues long.

The chain links TRBV5-6 to TRBJ1-6; D unclear. This CDR3 is 15 amino acids long. Germline V lookup: CDR1 SGHDT, CDR2 YYEEEE. With 3 bases removed from V and 9 bases from J, the gap between germline ends came to 16 bases. The CDR3 protein is CASSSAPTEGSPLHF. The CDR3 nucleotides are TGTGCCAGCAGCTCCGCCCCCACAGAAGGTTCACCCCTCCACTTT.

The chain links TRBV15 to TRBJ1-2; 7 bases fit TRBD1. The CDR3 is made up of 15 amino acids. V lost 0 bases, J lost 5 bases, and 6 bases stayed unmatched. Germline CDR1 LNHNV, CDR2 YYDKDF (reference sequence). The CDR3 loop is CATSRDQGVWYGYTF. The CDR3 bases are TGTGCCACCAGCAGAGATCAGGGGGTTTGGTATGGCTACACCTTC.

This chain connects TRBV2 to TRBJ1-4; D is possibly TRBD1 (6 bases). Germline V gene lookup returns CDR1 SNHLY and CDR2 FYNNEI. CDR3 length equals 14 residues. Trimming stripped 4 bases from V and 5 bases from J, with 11 bases between. CDR3 amino acids: CASSVRQGNEKLFF. The CDR3, as DNA: TGTGCCAGCAGTGTTCGGCAGGGGAATGAAAAACTGTTTTTT.

V gene TRBV9 combines with J gene TRBJ2-7; 7 bases agree with TRBD1. Trimming at V came to 1 base and at J to 2 bases, leaving 6 bases not matched to a gene. Germline CDR1 reads SGDLS; CDR2 reads YYNGEE. CDR3 length: 15 residues. The CDR3 coding sequence is TGTGCCAGCAGCGTAAATCCGACAGGGACCTACGAGCAGTACTTC. As protein: CASSVNPTGTYEQYF.

This clone was observed a few times. This same CDR3 is encoded by further DNA sequences in the sample. The chain has TRBV7-2 and TRBJ1-1; 7 nucleotides agree with TRBD1. This CDR3 has 13 residues. Germline CDR1 SGHTA, CDR2 FQGNSA. V shed 5 bases, J shed 3 bases, and the junction held 3 bases outside the gene matches. CDR3 protein: CASSRQGDTEAFF. The CDR3 nucleotides read TGTGCCAGCAGCCGCCAGGGGGACACTGAAGCTTTCTTT.

The rearrangement uses TRBV29-1 and TRBJ1-1; 8 bases are shared with TRBD1. Per the germline V gene, CDR1 is SQVTM and CDR2 is ANQGSEA. V dropped 6 bases and J dropped 1; count of bases not matched to a gene: 7. The CDR3 is 14 amino acids. CDR3 sequence reads: CSVARDRKNTEAFF. The CDR3 nucleotides are TGCAGCGTAGCTCGGGACAGGAAGAACACTGAAGCTTTCTTT.